The 30 T cell receptor beta chains below come from one sample, sequenced in a study of blood T cell repertoires in COVID-19. The protocol was immunoSEQ multiplex PCR, while the TCRdb copy is restricted to in-frame clones and leaves out a portion. The sample yields roughly 330,000 clones, about nine tenths seen once. Sequencing was done on a sample of peripheral blood. The receptors were sampled from a young man with COVID-19, enrolled during active disease.

This chain uses TRBV4-2 with TRBJ2-1, with 13 bases lining up with TRBD2. The CDR3 has 16 amino acids. CDR1 and CDR2 (germline): LGHNA, YNFKEQ. With V trimmed by 0 bases and J by 10 bases, 6 bases remained unmatched. The CDR3: CASSQDGLAGAWEQFF. For the CDR3, the DNA is TGTGCCAGCAGCCAAGATGGACTAGCGGGGGCGTGGGAGCAGTTCTTC.

This clone appeared a single time. The V and J genes are TRBV14 and TRBJ1-4, with D perhaps matching TRBD1 (5 bases). Germline CDR1 and CDR2: SGHDN and FVKESK. V dropped 0 bases and J dropped 4 bases, with 18 bases sitting between them. The CDR3 spans 18 residues. This CDR3 is CASSQEVPGKRDNEKLFF. Written as DNA, the CDR3 is TGTGCCAGCAGCCAAGAAGTTCCAGGGAAAAGAGATAATGAAAAACTGTTTTTT.

Remarks on this clone: Other DNA sequences in this sample translate to the same CDR3. This chain joins TRBV29-1 and TRBJ1-1, with 7 nucleotides matching TRBD1. V dropped 6 bases and J dropped 2; count of bases not matched to a gene: 6. The CDR3 is 13 amino acids. Germline V CDR1 and CDR2: SQVTM, ANQGSEA. The CDR3 reads CSVVRQGNTEAFF. The DNA of the CDR3 is TGCAGCGTCGTAAGACAGGGAAACACTGAAGCTTTCTTT. Using reference TRBV29-1 and TRBJ1-1 for the parts outside the CDR3, the full variable domain is SAVISQKPSRDICQRGTSLTIQCQVDSQVTMMFWYRQQPGQSLTLIATANQGSEATYESGFVIDKFPISRPNLTFSTLTVSNMSPEDSSIYLCSVVRQGNTEAFFGQGTRLTVV.

The chain links TRBV6-2 or TRBV6-3 to TRBJ2-5; TRBD1 matches 9 bases. Germline CDR1 reads MNHEY; CDR2 reads SVGEGT. V shed 4 bases and J 0 bases; nucleotides not matched to a gene: 6. CDR3 size: 16 residues. CDR3 sequence: CASSWTWTGDQETQYF. The DNA for the CDR3 is TGTGCCAGCAGTTGGACCTGGACAGGGGACCAAGAGACCCAGTACTTC.

This chain links TRBV28 with TRBJ1-5, with 7 bases aligning to TRBD1. The length of the CDR3 is 13 residues. V was pared by 2 bases and J by 7 bases, with 2 bases of the junction left unmatched. The germline V gene has CDR1 MDHEN and CDR2 SYDVKM. The CDR3 loop is CASSLNRGQPQHF. As DNA, the CDR3 is TGTGCCAGCAGTTTAAACAGGGGCCAGCCCCAGCATTTT.

The chain combines TRBV19 with TRBJ2-7; 9 positions match TRBD1. Germline lookup yields CDR1 LNHDA and CDR2 SQIVND (reference sequence). The CDR3 runs 14 residues. Trimming cost V 5 bases and J 6 bases; bases outside gene matches: 8. The CDR3 is CASSLKTGGVEQYF. CDR3 coding DNA: TGTGCCAGTAGTTTAAAAACAGGGGGCGTCGAGCAGTACTTC.

The V gene is TRBV19, the J gene TRBJ1-4, with 10 bases that match TRBD1. This CDR3 has 19 residues. Germline CDR1 is LNHDA and CDR2 is SQIVND (reference sequence). J lost 0 bases, V lost 4 bases, and 11 bases had no gene match. Here the CDR3 reads CASSTSPGQGYATNEKLFF. The CDR3 bases are TGTGCCAGTAGTACTTCTCCGGGACAGGGGTACGCAACTAATGAAAAACTGTTTTTT.

The rearrangement uses TRBV18 and TRBJ1-3, with TRBD1 matching 8 bases. The CDR3 runs 17 residues. Per germline, CDR1 KGHSH and CDR2 LQKENI. The junction had 13 bases not matched to a gene; V was cut back by 5 bases and J by 4 bases. CDR3 amino acids: CASSSFDGGTGGNTIYF. For the CDR3, the DNA is TGTGCCAGCTCATCCTTCGACGGTGGGACAGGCGGAAACACCATATATTTT.

V and J are TRBV18 and TRBJ2-5, with 10 nucleotides matching TRBD1. The CDR3 runs to 14 residues. The V gene's germline CDR1 is KGHSH and CDR2 LQKENI. The junction had 2 bases not matched to a gene; V was cut back by 3 bases and J by 4 bases. The DNA of the CDR3 is TGTGCCAGCTCACCGGGACAGGGGCCAGAGACCCAGTACTTC. Protein product: CASSPGQGPETQYF.

This clone has a handful of counts. The chain uses TRBV7-3 and TRBJ2-7, with 7 nucleotides matching TRBD1. Germline loops: CDR1 SGHTA, CDR2 FQGTGA. The CDR3 loop spans 13 amino acids. The V segment lost 4 bases and the J segment 4 bases; nucleotides outside the gene matches: 4. This chain's CDR3 is CASSSTGTYEQYF. CDR3 nucleotide sequence: TGTGCCAGCAGCTCGACAGGGACGTACGAGCAGTACTTC.

J is TRBJ2-7 and V is TRBV11-2; possibly TRBD2 for D (7 bases). This CDR3 comprises 13 residues. CDR1 is SGHAT, CDR2 FQNNGV, per germline. V lost 10 bases, J lost 5 bases, and 18 bases lay in between. CDR3 protein: CATQRGGGNEQYF. CDR3 bases: TGTGCCACCCAGAGGGGGGGTGGAAACGAGCAGTACTTC.

The chain uses TRBV4-3 and TRBJ2-7; 7 bases align to TRBD1. The V segment lost 0 bases and the J segment 0 bases; nucleotides outside the gene matches: 8. The CDR3 covers 17 residues. CDR1 LGHNA and CDR2 YSLEER come from the germline V gene. The CDR3 is CASSQERKGASSYEQYF. CDR3 bases: TGCGCCAGCAGCCAAGAAAGGAAGGGGGCAAGCTCCTACGAGCAGTACTTC.

The sample holds one count of this clone. The chain joins TRBV5-1 to TRBJ2-5; maybe TRBD1 (5 bases). Germline V gene lookup returns CDR1 SGHRS and CDR2 YFSETQ. The CDR3 has 14 residues. Trimming removed 1 base at V and 2 bases at J, with 9 bases between. CDR3 in amino acids: CASSLMKGQETQYF. The CDR3, as DNA: TGCGCCAGCAGCTTGATGAAGGGGCAAGAGACCCAGTACTTC.

V is TRBV5-4 and J is TRBJ1-5, with D unclear. The CDR3 consists of 10 residues. Germline CDR1 is SGHNT and CDR2 is YYREEE (reference sequence). The V gene lost 7 bases and the J gene lost 6 bases, with 5 bases spanning the gap. CDR3 protein: CASFFQPQHF. In DNA form, the CDR3 reads TGTGCCAGCTTCTTTCAGCCCCAGCATTTT. Full variable domain (missing parts from reference TRBV5-4 and TRBJ1-5): ETGVTQSPTHLIKTRGQQVTLRCSSQSGHNTVSWYQQALGQGPQFIFQYYREEENGRGNFPPRFSGLQFPNYSSELNVNALELDDSALYLCASFFQPQHFGDGTRLSIL.

V usage is TRBV4-1 and J usage is TRBJ2-7; maybe TRBD2 (5 bases). Trimming removed 0 bases at V and 3 bases at J, with 15 bases between. The CDR3 has 16 amino acids. Germline assignment: CDR1 MGHRA and CDR2 YSYEKL. The CDR3 here is CASSQDRASSYYEQYF. The CDR3, as DNA: TGCGCCAGCAGCCAAGATAGGGCCTCTAGCTACTACGAGCAGTACTTC.

The V call is TRBV19, the J call TRBJ2-2; maybe TRBD1 (5 bases). The CDR3 spans 16 residues. The ends were cut back, 8 bases at V and 2 bases at J, with 18 bases in the middle. Looked up from germline, CDR1 is LNHDA and CDR2 is SQIVND (reference sequence). This chain's CDR3 is CASCTWAGLNTGELFF. The CDR3 DNA reads TGTGCCAGTTGTACTTGGGCAGGGCTTAACACCGGGGAGCTGTTTTTT. Supplemented by reference TRBV19 and TRBJ2-2, the full variable domain reads DGGITQSPKYLFRKEGQNVTLSCEQNLNHDAMYWYRQDPGQGLRLIYYSQIVNDFQKGDIAEGYSVSREKKESFPLTVTSAQKNPTAFYLCASCTWAGLNTGELFFGEGSRLTVL.

The chain couples TRBV5-1 to TRBJ1-1; D remains ambiguous. Germline values: CDR1 SGHRS, CDR2 YFSETQ. CDR3 size: 16 residues. The V end lost 4 bases, the J end lost 0 bases, and 16 bases lay between the germline ends. The CDR3 region has the DNA TGCGCCAGCAGCGCCCGACCCCGCGGCTTGAACACTGAAGCTTTCTTT. It codes for CASSARPRGLNTEAFF.

This rearrangement joins TRBV15 to TRBJ2-1; 8 bases line up with TRBD1. Germline V gene data show CDR1 as LNHNV and CDR2 as YYDKDF (reference sequence). V trimming: 3 bases; J trimming: 6 bases; junction bases outside the gene matches: 10. The CDR3 covers 16 residues. Written as DNA, the CDR3 is TGTGCCACCAGCAGCTCATCCGGGACAGGCCTCAATGAGCAGTTCTTC. Translating it yields CATSSSSGTGLNEQFF.

CDR3 nucleotide sequence: TGTGCCATCAGTGAGTCGACTCGGGGGACCCACGAGCAGTACTTC. The encoded protein is CAISESTRGTHEQYF. The V gene is TRBV10-3, the J gene TRBJ2-7; maybe TRBD2 (6 bases). Germline V gene sequence: CDR1 ENHRY, CDR2 SYGVKD. The CDR3 length is 15 residues. V was trimmed by 0 bases and J by 5 bases, leaving 14 bases between them.

This rearrangement joins TRBV28 to TRBJ2-2, with no clear D. This CDR3 has 14 residues. V lost 2 bases, J lost 2 bases, and 6 bases lay in between. Germline V gene lookup returns CDR1 MDHEN and CDR2 SYDVKM. The CDR3 DNA is TGTGCCAGCAGTTTACAACAAAACACCGGGGAGCTGTTTTTT. Its protein is CASSLQQNTGELFF. The variable domain in full, with the rest retrieved from reference TRBV28 and TRBJ2-2, is DVKVTQSSRYLVKRTGEKVFLECVQDMDHENMFWYRQDPGLGLRLIYFSYDVKMKEKGDIPEGYSVSREKKERFSLILESASTNQTSMYLCASSLQQNTGELFFGEGSRLTVL.

This clone has a handful of counts. The rearrangement links TRBV6-5 to TRBJ2-7, with D possibly TRBD2 on 6 matching bases. The germline CDR1 and CDR2 sequences are MNHEY and SVGAGI. V lost 0 bases and J 0 bases, leaving 9 bases between the germline ends. The CDR3 contains 15 residues. In nucleotides, the CDR3 is TGTGCCAGCAGTTACTCCGGGGGAGTCTCCTACGAGCAGTACTTC. Translated: CASSYSGGVSYEQYF.

The genes are TRBV27 and TRBJ2-5; unclear D gene. V lost 2 bases to trimming and J lost 0 bases, with 7 bases between them. CDR1 and CDR2 (germline): MNHEY, SMNVEV (reference sequence). The CDR3 contains 14 residues. The CDR3: CASSLGHYQETQYF. In DNA form, the CDR3 reads TGTGCCAGCAGTTTAGGGCATTACCAAGAGACCCAGTACTTC.

This clone appeared a single time. The chain recombines TRBV27 with TRBJ2-7; D remains ambiguous. Deletions cut 2 bases from V and 0 bases from J, with 14 bases between. Per germline, CDR1 MNHEY and CDR2 SMNVEV (reference sequence). The CDR3 is made up of 16 amino acids. The CDR3 DNA reads TGTGCCAGCAGTTTAAAATACGCCGCGAGCTCCTACGAGCAGTACTTC. Its protein is CASSLKYAASSYEQYF.

The chain employs TRBV5-1 and TRBJ1-1, with 7 bases matching TRBD1. Germline values: CDR1 SGHRS, CDR2 YFSETQ. The CDR3 spans 14 residues. Unmatched junction bases numbered 4, after V lost 4 bases and J lost 1 base. The DNA for the CDR3 is TGCGCCAGCAGCCGGCGGACAGGGAACACTGAAGCTTTCTTT. Its translation: CASSRRTGNTEAFF.

This clone was seen once. V and J are TRBV11-3 and TRBJ2-7; 9 bases agree with TRBD2. Trimming cost V 10 bases and J 4 bases; bases outside gene matches: 14. Germline assignment: CDR1 SGHNT and CDR2 YENEEA. The CDR3 is 15 amino acids. The CDR3, as DNA: TGTGCCACCGGGCCGCGGGAGGGCCCGATTTACGAGCAGTACTTC. It yields the protein CATGPREGPIYEQYF.

This chain uses TRBV11-3 with TRBJ2-1, with 9 bases that match TRBD1. After removal of 3 bases from V and 4 bases from J, the junction contained 4 bases not matched to a gene. The CDR3 loop spans 15 amino acids. Germline CDR1 and CDR2: SGHNT and YENEEA. CDR3 in amino acids: CASSFGDRAYNEQFF. The CDR3 DNA reads as TGTGCCAGCAGCTTTGGGGACAGGGCATACAATGAGCAGTTCTTC. The whole variable domain, remainder taken from reference TRBV11-3 and TRBJ2-1, is EAGVVQSPRYKIIEKKQPVAFWCNPISGHNTLYWYLQNLGQGPELLIRYENEEAVDDSQLPKDRFSAERLKGVDSTLKIQPAELGDSAVYLCASSFGDRAYNEQFFGPGTRLTVL.

The chain carries TRBV5-6 and TRBJ2-3; TRBD2 matches 8 bases. With 4 bases clipped from V and 4 bases from J, the junction kept 8 bases outside the gene matches. In germline, CDR1 is SGHDT, CDR2 YYEEEE. The CDR3 consists of 15 residues. CDR3 DNA: TGTGCCAGCAGCCCCCTTGGACTAGCCGCAGATACGCAGTATTTT. It is translated as CASSPLGLAADTQYF.

The chain uses TRBV3-1 (or the pseudogene TRBV3-2) and TRBJ2-7, with 8 bases fitting TRBD2. Germline V gives CDR1 LGHDT, CDR2 YNNKEL (reference sequence). The CDR3 is 18 residues long. Trimming took 3 bases from V and 0 from J; bases not matched to a gene: 13. The CDR3 region has the DNA TGTGCCAGCAGCCATTCCGACCCGCCGGGAGGGGGCTCCTACGAGCAGTACTTC. Its protein product is CASSHSDPPGGGSYEQYF.

The chain couples TRBV27 to TRBJ2-2; 11 bases fit TRBD2. The germline V gene encodes CDR1 MNHEY and CDR2 SMNVEV (reference sequence). This CDR3 region has 16 residues. The J segment lost 5 bases and the V segment lost 4 bases, leaving 6 bases of the junction unmatched. The CDR3 protein is CASSYPGLAETGELFF. Written as DNA, the CDR3 is TGTGCCAGCAGTTATCCGGGACTAGCGGAGACCGGGGAGCTGTTTTTT.

The chain joins TRBV5-4 to TRBJ2-2; 12 bases line up with TRBD1. The CDR3 extends over 18 amino acids. The germline V gene encodes CDR1 SGHNT and CDR2 YYREEE (reference sequence). The V gene end was trimmed by 5 bases and the J gene end by 0 bases; junction bases not matched to a gene: 8. CDR3 in amino acids: CASRPGTGGYANTGELFF. In nucleotides, the CDR3 is TGTGCCAGCAGACCTGGGACAGGGGGCTACGCGAACACCGGGGAGCTGTTTTTT.